This T cell receptor (beta chain) was identified during a study of T-cell reconstitution after alpha-beta-depleted transplantation in children. Whole-study findings and limits: It was newly produced T cells that mostly accounted for T-cell counts and diversity one year after transplant. The study reportedly traced alpha-beta T cells about two months after transplant to several hundred expanded graft clones.

This sample's TCRbeta library carried unique molecular identifier barcodes. TCRdb recomputed calls from the PCR reads with MiXCR, one row per CDR3 protein. The sample lists over 150,000 distinct CDR3 sequences, under 8.5% seen once, with 5.5% in the top ten. This clonotype turned up a few times. Its specificity is unknown. Its ends do not fully match the called genes, so a read error is possible. CDR3 size: 11 residues. Germline CDR1 is SEHNR and CDR2 is FQNEAQ (reference sequence). J is TRBJ1-4 and V is TRBV7-9, with D maybe TRBD1 (6 bases). The receptor was isolated from a boy younger than 10 with acute lymphoblastic leukemia, due to receive a stem cell transplant. The material was PBMCs, obtained before TCRalphabeta/CD19-depleted stem cell transplant. Here the CDR3 reads CASSRQEPVVF. CDR3 DNA sequence: TGTGCCAGCAGCCGACAGGAGCCCGTTGTTTTT.